The 12 T cell receptor beta chains in this list originate from one sample, sequenced in a study of shared T cell receptors in the human thymus. Clones were read by immunoSEQ multiplex PCR, and TCRdb kept only the in-frame ones, dropping some. The table includes approximately 490,000 clones, about four fifths detected once. These records were also assigned to another study, of human thymus T cells.

The sample was thymocytes. The receptors here all came from a boy under two years old with a congenital heart defect.

The V gene is TRBV5-1, the J gene TRBJ2-1, with 8 positions matching TRBD2. In germline, CDR1 is SGHRS, CDR2 YFSETQ. Losses at the gene ends were 2 bases for V and 2 bases for J; bases not matched to a gene: 0. The CDR3 sequence is 14 residues long. As DNA, the CDR3 is TGCGCCAGCAGCTTTAGCGGGACCTACAATGAGCAGTTCTTC. Its translation is CASSFSGTYNEQFF. The complete variable domain, with remaining parts taken from reference TRBV5-1 and TRBJ2-1, reads KAGVTQTPRYLIKTRGQQVTLSCSPISGHRSVSWYQQTPGQGLQFLFEYFSETQRNKGNFPGRFSGRQFSNSRSEMNVSTLELGDSALYLCASSFSGTYNEQFFGPGTRLTVL.

The chain recombines TRBV27 with TRBJ2-7; TRBD1 matches 10 bases. The CDR3 totals 16 residues. V lost 5 bases and J lost 2; bases outside the gene matches: 9. Germline V lookup: CDR1 MNHEY, CDR2 SMNVEV (reference sequence). As DNA, the CDR3 is TGTGCCAGCAGTCCACGAGGCGGGACAGGGGCCTACGAGCAGTACTTC. Translated, it gives CASSPRGGTGAYEQYF.

This clone occurred a few times. V gene TRBV27 combines with J gene TRBJ1-4, with TRBD1 matching 7 bases. V shed 2 bases, J shed 5 bases, and the junction held 5 bases outside the gene matches. This CDR3 has 15 residues. Germline CDR1 and CDR2: MNHEY and SMNVEV (reference sequence). The DNA of the CDR3 is TGTGCCAGCAGTTTAACGCCCAGGGGGAATGAAAAACTGTTTTTT. Translated, it gives CASSLTPRGNEKLFF.

This chain connects TRBV4-1 to TRBJ2-1; tentative D call: TRBD1 (6 bases). From germline, CDR1 is MGHRA and CDR2 YSYEKL. Trimming stripped 1 base from V and 6 bases from J, with 16 bases between. This CDR3 spans 16 amino acids. The CDR3 spells CASSQVLHQGFNEQFF. The CDR3 bases are TGCGCCAGCAGCCAAGTTCTCCATCAGGGGTTCAATGAGCAGTTCTTC.

The chain uses TRBV6-1 and TRBJ2-3, with TRBD2 matching over 10 bases. Germline V gene data show CDR1 as MNHNS and CDR2 as SASEGT. J gave up 4 bases and V 0 bases, and 10 bases lay outside the gene matches. The CDR3 covers 18 residues. The CDR3 nucleotides are TGTGCCAGCAGTGAAGCCCTAATTCTAGCGGGAGTAGCAGATACGCAGTATTTT. Translating gives CASSEALILAGVADTQYF.

This chain links TRBV28 with TRBJ2-7, with 7 bases lining up with TRBD2. V lost 5 bases, J lost 0 bases, and 13 bases stayed unmatched. This CDR3 spans 17 amino acids. The V gene's germline CDR1 is MDHEN and CDR2 SYDVKM. CDR3 region: CASSQEWEGAPSYEQYF. For the CDR3, the DNA is TGTGCCAGCAGTCAGGAGTGGGAGGGCGCCCCCTCCTACGAGCAGTACTTC.

V usage is TRBV27 and J usage is TRBJ2-6; a weak D match, TRBD1 (5 bases). The germline CDR1 and CDR2 sequences are MNHEY and SMNVEV (reference sequence). Trimming removed 0 bases from V and 1 base from J, with 16 bases in between. CDR3 length equals 19 residues. The CDR3 DNA reads TGTGCCAGCAGTTTATCAGCCGGGTTGGGGCTTTCTGGGGCCAACGTCCTGACTTTC. Its protein product is CASSLSAGLGLSGANVLTF.

The rearrangement joins TRBV30 to TRBJ2-1; D is possibly TRBD1 (6 bases). The CDR3 consists of 14 residues. Germline loops: CDR1 GTSNPN, CDR2 SVGIG (reference sequence). The V and J ends lost 8 bases and 6 bases respectively, with 20 bases between them. The CDR3 loop is CAGYQGNPVNEQFF. CDR3 DNA sequence: TGTGCCGGATATCAGGGGAATCCTGTCAATGAGCAGTTCTTC.

The rearrangement links TRBV11-2 to TRBJ2-7; 7 bases line up with TRBD2. V was pared by 5 bases and J by 0 bases, with 13 bases of the junction left unmatched. This CDR3 region has 17 residues. The V gene's germline CDR1 is SGHAT and CDR2 FQNNGV. The DNA of the CDR3 is TGTGCCAGCAGCCCCCCGGAAAAGCGGGGATACTCCTACGAGCAGTACTTC. Residues: CASSPPEKRGYSYEQYF.

This sequence joins TRBV7-2 and TRBJ2-7; 11 nucleotides agree with TRBD2. From germline, CDR1 is SGHTA and CDR2 FQGNSA. Trimming at V came to 2 bases and at J to 1 base, leaving 7 bases not matched to a gene. The CDR3 sequence is 17 residues long. CDR3: CASSLTSGGSLSYEQYF. Written as DNA, the CDR3 is TGTGCCAGCAGCTTAACTAGCGGGGGTTCTCTTTCCTACGAGCAGTACTTC.

This clone turned up a few times. The rearrangement links TRBV10-3 to TRBJ1-5; D not resolved. The V gene's germline CDR1 is ENHRY and CDR2 SYGVKD. Trimming took off 10 bases at V and 7 bases at J, with 17 bases between the two ends. The CDR3 is 13 amino acids. CDR3 in amino acids: CATTRAPRQPQHF. CDR3 coding DNA: TGTGCCACCACGAGGGCCCCAAGACAGCCCCAGCATTTT.

This chain joins TRBV5-1 and TRBJ2-1, with D uncertain. The germline CDR1 and CDR2 sequences are SGHRS and YFSETQ. V gave up 5 bases and J gave up 10 bases, with 19 bases separating them. The CDR3 is 14 amino acids. CDR3 region: CASSSVVQRREQFF. In nucleotides, the CDR3 is TGCGCCAGCAGTTCTGTGGTTCAGCGAAGAGAGCAGTTCTTC.